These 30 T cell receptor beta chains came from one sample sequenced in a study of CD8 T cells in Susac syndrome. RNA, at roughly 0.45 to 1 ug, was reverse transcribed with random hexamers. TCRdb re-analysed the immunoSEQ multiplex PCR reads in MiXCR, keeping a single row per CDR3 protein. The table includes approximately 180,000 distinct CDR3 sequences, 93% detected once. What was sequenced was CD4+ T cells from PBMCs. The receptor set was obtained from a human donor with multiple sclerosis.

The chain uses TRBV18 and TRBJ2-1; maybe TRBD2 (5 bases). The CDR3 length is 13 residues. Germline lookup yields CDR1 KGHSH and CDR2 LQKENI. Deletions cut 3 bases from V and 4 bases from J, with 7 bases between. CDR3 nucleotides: TGTGCCAGCTCACCTGGACTTTACAATGAGCAGTTCTTC. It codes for CASSPGLYNEQFF.

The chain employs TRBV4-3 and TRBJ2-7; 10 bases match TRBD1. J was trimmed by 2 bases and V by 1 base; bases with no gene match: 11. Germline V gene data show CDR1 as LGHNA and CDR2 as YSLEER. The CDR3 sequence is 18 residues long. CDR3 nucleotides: TGCGCCAGCAGCCAAGCTCCGACCGGGACAGGGGCTACCTACGAGCAGTACTTC. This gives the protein CASSQAPTGTGATYEQYF.

The CDR3 nucleotides are TGTGCCTGGAGTAAGAGGGGTGATCAGCCCCAGCATTTT. Translating it yields CAWSKRGDQPQHF. The chain employs TRBV30 and TRBJ1-5; possibly TRBD1 for D (5 bases). V gave up 2 bases and J gave up 5 bases, with 10 bases separating them. The CDR3 length is 13 residues. CDR1 and CDR2 from the germline V gene are GTSNPN and SVGIG (reference sequence).

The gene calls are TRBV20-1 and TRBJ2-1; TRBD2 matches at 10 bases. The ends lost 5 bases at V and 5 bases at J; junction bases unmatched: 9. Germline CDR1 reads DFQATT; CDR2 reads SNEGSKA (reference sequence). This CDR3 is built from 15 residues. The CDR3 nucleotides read TGCAGTGCTCCTTTACAGCGGGGGGGAAACAATGAGCAGTTCTTC. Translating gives CSAPLQRGGNNEQFF.

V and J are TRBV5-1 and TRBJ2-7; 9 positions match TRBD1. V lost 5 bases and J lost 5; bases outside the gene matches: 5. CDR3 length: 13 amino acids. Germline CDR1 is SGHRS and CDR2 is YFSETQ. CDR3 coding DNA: TGCGCCAGCAGTTATGACAGGGGGGACGAGCAGTACTTC. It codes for CASSYDRGDEQYF.

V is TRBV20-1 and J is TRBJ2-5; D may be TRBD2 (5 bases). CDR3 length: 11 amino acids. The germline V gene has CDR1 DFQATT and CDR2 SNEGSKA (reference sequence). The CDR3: CICGSQETQYF. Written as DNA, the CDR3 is TGCATATGCGGGTCCCAAGAGACCCAGTACTTC.

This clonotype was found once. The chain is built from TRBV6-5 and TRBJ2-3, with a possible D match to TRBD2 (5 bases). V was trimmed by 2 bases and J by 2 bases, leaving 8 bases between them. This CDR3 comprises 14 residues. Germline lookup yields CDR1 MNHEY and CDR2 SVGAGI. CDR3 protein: CASSYLLATDTQYF. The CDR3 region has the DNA TGTGCCAGCAGTTACCTCCTAGCCACAGATACGCAGTATTTT.

The CDR3 DNA is TGTGCCAGCTCAGCTAGCGCCCACTCCTACGAGCAGTACTTC. Translated: CASSASAHSYEQYF. The chain has TRBV2 and TRBJ2-7, with D possibly TRBD2 on 6 matching bases. There are 14 residues in the CDR3. V dropped 8 bases and J dropped 0 bases, with 14 bases sitting between them. Germline V gene lookup returns CDR1 SNHLY and CDR2 FYNNEI.

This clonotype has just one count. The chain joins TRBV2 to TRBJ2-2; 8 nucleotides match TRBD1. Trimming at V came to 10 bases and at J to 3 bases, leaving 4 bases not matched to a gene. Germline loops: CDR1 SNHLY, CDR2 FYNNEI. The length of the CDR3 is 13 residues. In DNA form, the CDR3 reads TGTGCCACCGACAGGGGTTACACCGGGGAGCTGTTTTTT. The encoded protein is CATDRGYTGELFF.

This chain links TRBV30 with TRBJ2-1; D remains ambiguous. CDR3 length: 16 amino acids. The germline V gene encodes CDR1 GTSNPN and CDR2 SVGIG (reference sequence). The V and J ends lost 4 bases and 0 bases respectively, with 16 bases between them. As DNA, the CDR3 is TGTGCCTGGACCCCACCCGGAGCGCCCTCCTACAATGAGCAGTTCTTC. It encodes CAWTPPGAPSYNEQFF.

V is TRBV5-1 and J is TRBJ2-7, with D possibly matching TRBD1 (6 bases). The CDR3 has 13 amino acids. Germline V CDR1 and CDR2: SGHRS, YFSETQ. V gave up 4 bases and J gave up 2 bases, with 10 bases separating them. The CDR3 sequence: CASSLDSPYEQYF. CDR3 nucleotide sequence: TGCGCCAGCAGCCTGGACAGCCCCTACGAGCAGTACTTC.

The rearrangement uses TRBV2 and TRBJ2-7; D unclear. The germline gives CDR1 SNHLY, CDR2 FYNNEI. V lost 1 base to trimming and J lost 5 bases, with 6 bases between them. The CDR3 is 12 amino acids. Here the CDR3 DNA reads TGTGCCAGCAGTGAAGAATGGGACGAGCAGTACTTC. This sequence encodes CASSEEWDEQYF.

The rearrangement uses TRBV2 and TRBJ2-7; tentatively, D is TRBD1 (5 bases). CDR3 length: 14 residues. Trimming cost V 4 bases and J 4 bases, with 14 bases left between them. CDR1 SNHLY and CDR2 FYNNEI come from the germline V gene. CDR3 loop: CASSVDIGEYEQYF. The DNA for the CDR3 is TGTGCCAGCAGTGTGGACATAGGAGAGTACGAGCAGTACTTC. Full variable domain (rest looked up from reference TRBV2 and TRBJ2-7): EPEVTQTPSHQVTQMGQEVILRCVPISNHLYFYWYRQILGQKVEFLVSFYNNEISEKSEIFDDQFSVERPDGSNFTLKIRSTKLEDSAMYFCASSVDIGEYEQYFGPGTRLTVT.

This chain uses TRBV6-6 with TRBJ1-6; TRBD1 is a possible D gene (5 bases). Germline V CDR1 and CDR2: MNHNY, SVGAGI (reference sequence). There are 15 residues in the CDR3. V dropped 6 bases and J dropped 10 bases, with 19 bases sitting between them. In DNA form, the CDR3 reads TGTGCCAGCAGCCCTCCGCAGGGAAGTAGGTCACCCCTCCACTTT. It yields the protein CASSPPQGSRSPLHF.

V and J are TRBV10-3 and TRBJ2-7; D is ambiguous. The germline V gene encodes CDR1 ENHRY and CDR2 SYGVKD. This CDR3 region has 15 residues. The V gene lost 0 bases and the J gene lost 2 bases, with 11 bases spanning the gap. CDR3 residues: CAISESESNPYEQYF. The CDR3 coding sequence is TGTGCCATCAGTGAGTCGGAGTCCAATCCCTACGAGCAGTACTTC.

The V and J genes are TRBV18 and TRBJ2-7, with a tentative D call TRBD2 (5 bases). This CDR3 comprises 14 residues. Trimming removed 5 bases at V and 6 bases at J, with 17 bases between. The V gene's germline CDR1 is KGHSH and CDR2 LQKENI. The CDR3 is CASSTVGWRREQYF. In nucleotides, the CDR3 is TGTGCCAGCTCAACAGTTGGATGGAGGCGCGAGCAGTACTTC.

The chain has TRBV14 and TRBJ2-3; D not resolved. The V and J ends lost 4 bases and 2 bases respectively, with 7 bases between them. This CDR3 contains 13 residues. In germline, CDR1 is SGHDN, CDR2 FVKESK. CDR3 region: CASSRQVTDTQYF. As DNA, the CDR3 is TGTGCCAGCAGCCGACAAGTCACAGATACGCAGTATTTT.

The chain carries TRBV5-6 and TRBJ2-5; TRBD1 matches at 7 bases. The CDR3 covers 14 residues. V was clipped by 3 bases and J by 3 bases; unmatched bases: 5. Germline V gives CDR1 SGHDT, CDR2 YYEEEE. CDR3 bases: TGTGCCAGCAGCTACCGGGACAGCGAAGAGACCCAGTACTTC. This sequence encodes CASSYRDSEETQYF.

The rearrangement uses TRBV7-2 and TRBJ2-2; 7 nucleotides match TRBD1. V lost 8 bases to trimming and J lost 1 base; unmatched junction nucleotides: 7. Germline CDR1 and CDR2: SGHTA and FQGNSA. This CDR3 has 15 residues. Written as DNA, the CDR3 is TGTGCCAGCGGGCAACGGACAGGGAACACCGGGGAGCTGTTTTTT. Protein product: CASGQRTGNTGELFF.

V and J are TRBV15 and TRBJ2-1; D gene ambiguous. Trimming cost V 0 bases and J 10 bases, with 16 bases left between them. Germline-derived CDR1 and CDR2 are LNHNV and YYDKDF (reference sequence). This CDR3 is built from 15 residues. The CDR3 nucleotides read TGTGCCACCAGCAGAGATCTAAGGAACTTCGAGGAGCAGTTCTTC. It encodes CATSRDLRNFEEQFF.

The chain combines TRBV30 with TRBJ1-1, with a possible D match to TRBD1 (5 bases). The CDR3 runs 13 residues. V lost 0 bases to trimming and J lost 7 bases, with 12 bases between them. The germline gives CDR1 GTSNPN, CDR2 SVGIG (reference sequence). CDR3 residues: CAWSVLSRGEAFF. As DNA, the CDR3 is TGTGCCTGGAGTGTACTATCGAGGGGTGAAGCTTTCTTT.

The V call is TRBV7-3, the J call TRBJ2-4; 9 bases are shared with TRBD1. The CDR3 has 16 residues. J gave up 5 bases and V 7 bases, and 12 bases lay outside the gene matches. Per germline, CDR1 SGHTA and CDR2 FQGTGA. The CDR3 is CASTPGQGNAENIQYF. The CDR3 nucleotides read TGTGCCAGCACGCCGGGACAGGGAAACGCTGAAAACATTCAGTACTTC.

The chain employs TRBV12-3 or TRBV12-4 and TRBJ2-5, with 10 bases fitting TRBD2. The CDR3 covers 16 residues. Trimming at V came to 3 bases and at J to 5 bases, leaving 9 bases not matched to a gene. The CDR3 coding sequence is TGTGCCAGCAGTTTGGTCCTAGCGGGAGCAGCGGAGACCCAGTACTTC. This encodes CASSLVLAGAAETQYF.

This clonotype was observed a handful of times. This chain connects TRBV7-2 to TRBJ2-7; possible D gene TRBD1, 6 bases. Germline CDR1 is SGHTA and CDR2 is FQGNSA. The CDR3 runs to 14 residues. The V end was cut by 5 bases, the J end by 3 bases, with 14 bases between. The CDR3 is CASSLQGHNYEQYF. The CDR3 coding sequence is TGTGCCAGCAGCCTTCAGGGACATAACTACGAGCAGTACTTC.

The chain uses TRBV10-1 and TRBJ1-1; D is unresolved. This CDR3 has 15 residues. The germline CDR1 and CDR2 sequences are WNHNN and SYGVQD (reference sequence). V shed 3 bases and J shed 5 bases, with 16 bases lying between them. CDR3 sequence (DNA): TGCGCCAGCAGTGATTCGCGCAGTGGTTCTACTGAAGCTTTCTTT. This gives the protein CASSDSRSGSTEAFF.

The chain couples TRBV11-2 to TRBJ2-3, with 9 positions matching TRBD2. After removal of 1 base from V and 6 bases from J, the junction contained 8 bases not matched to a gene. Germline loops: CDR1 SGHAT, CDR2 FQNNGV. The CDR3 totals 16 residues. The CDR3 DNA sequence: TGTGCCAGCAGCTTAGGGGCGGGAGGGCCAGGTGATACGCAGTATTTT. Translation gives CASSLGAGGPGDTQYF.

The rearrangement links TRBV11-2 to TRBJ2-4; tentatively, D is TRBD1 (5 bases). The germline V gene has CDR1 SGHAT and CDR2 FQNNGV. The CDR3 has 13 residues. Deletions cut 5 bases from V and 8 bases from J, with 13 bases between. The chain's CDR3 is CASSQSRVDIQYF. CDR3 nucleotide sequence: TGTGCCAGCAGCCAGTCCAGGGTAGACATTCAGTACTTC.

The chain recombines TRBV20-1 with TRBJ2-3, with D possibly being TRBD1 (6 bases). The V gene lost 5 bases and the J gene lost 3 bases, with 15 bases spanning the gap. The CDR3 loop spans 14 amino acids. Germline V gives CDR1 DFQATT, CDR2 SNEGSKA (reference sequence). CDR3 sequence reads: CSARDTRLTDTQYF. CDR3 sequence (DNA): TGCAGTGCTCGGGACACGAGACTTACAGATACGCAGTATTTT.

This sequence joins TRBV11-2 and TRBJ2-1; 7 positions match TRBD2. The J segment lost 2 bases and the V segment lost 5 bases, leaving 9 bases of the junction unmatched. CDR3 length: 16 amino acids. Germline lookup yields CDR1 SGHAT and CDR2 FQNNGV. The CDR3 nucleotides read TGTGCCAGCAGCCCCAGCGGGAATTTCCCCTACAATGAGCAGTTCTTC. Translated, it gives CASSPSGNFPYNEQFF.

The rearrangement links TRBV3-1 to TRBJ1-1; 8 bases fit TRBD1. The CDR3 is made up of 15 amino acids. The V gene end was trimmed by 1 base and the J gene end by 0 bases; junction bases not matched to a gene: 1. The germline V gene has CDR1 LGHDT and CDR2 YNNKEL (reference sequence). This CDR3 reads CASSQGTGLNTEAFF. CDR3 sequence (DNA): TGTGCCAGCAGCCAAGGGACAGGGTTGAACACTGAAGCTTTCTTT.